This TCR beta chain derives from a study of OX40 agonist ivuxolimab in advanced cancers. The V gene's germline CDR1 is SGHTA and CDR2 FQGNSA. Trimming removed 1 base from V and 4 bases from J, with 9 bases in between. This CDR3 contains 14 residues. Sequencing used immunoSEQ multiplex PCR; TCRdb keeps in-frame clones, though not all of them. Of tens of thousands of clones in the sample, roughly nine tenths are singletons; the top ten hold more than 9%. This receptor was identified in an adult with an advanced solid tumor such as melanoma, head and neck, liver or kidney cancer. The specimen was CD4+ or CD8+ T cells sorted from blood, collected in a trial of the OX40 agonist ivuxolimab. This chain joins TRBV7-2 and TRBJ2-3, with a possible D match to TRBD2 (5 bases). CDR3 coding DNA: TGTGCCAGCAGCTTAGTATCCGGGGCAGATACGCAGTATTTT. This sequence encodes CASSLVSGADTQYF.